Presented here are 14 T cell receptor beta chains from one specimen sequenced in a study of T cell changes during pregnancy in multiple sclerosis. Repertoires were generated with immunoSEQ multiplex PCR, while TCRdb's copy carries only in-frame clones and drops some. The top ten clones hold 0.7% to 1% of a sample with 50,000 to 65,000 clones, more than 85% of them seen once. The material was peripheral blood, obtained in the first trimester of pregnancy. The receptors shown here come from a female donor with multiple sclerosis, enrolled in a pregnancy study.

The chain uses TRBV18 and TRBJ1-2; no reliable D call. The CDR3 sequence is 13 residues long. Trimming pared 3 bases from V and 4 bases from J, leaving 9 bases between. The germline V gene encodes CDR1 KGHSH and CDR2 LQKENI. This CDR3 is CASSPVQIYGYTF. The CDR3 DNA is TGTGCCAGCTCACCTGTACAGATCTATGGCTACACCTTC.

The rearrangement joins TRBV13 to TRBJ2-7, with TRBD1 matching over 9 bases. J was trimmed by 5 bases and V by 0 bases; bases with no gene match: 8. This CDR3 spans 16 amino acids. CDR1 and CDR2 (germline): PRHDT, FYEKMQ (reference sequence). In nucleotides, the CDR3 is TGTGCCAGCAGCTTAGGGGGTGGGGACAGGGAAGACGAGCAGTACTTC. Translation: CASSLGGGDREDEQYF.

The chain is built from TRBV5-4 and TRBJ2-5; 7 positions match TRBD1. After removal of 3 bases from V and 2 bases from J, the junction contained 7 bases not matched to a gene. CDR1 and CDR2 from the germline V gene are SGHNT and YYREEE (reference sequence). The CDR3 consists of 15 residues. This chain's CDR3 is CASSSTGDGQETQYF. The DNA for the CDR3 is TGTGCCAGCAGCTCTACAGGGGATGGGCAAGAGACCCAGTACTTC.

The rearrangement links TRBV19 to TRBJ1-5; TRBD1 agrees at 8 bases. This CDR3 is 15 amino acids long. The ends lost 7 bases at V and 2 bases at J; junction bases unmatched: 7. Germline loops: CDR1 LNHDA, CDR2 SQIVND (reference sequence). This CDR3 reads CASNHLGQGNQPQHF. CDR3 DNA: TGTGCCAGTAACCATTTGGGACAGGGCAATCAGCCCCAGCATTTT.

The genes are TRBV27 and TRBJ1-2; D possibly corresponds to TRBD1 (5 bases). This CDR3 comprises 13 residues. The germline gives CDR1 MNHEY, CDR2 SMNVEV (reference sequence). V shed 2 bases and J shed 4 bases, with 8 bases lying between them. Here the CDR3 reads CASSLGQGYGYTF. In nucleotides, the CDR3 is TGTGCCAGCAGTTTAGGGCAGGGCTATGGCTACACCTTC.

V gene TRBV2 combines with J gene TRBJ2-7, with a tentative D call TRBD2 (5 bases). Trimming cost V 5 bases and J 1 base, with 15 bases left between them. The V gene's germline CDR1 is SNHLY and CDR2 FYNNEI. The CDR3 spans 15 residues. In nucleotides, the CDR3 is TGTGCCAGCAGTCGACCCGGGGTACTTTCCTACGAGCAGTACTTC. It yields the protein CASSRPGVLSYEQYF.

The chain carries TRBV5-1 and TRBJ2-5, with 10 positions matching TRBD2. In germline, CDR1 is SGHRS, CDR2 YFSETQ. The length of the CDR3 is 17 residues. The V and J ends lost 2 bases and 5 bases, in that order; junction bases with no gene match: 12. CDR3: CASSFQASGGEWETQYF. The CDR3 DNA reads TGCGCCAGCAGCTTTCAGGCTAGCGGGGGTGAATGGGAGACCCAGTACTTC.

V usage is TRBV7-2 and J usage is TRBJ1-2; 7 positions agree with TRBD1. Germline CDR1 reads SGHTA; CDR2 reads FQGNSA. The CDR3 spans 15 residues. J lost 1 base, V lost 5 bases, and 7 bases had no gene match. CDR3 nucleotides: TGTGCCAGCAGCAGTCGACAGGGAGATAACTATGGCTACACCTTC. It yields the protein CASSSRQGDNYGYTF. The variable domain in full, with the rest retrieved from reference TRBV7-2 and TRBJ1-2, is GAGVSQSPSNKVTEKGKDVELRCDPISGHTALYWYRQSLGQGLEFLIYFQGNSAPDKSGLPSDRFSAERTGGSVSTLTIQRTQQEDSAVYLCASSSRQGDNYGYTFGSGTRLTVV.

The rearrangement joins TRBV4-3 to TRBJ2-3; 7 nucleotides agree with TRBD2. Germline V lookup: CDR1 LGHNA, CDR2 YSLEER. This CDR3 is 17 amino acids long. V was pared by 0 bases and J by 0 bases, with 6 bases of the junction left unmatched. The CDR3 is CASSQDWGGGSTDTQYF. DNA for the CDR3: TGCGCCAGCAGCCAAGATTGGGGCGGGGGAAGCACAGATACGCAGTATTTT.

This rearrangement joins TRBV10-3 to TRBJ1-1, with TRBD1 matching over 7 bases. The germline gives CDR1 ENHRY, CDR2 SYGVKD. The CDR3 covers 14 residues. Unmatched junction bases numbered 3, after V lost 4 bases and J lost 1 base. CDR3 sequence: CAISARTGNTEAFF. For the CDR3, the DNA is TGTGCCATCAGTGCCCGGACAGGGAACACTGAAGCTTTCTTT.

The CDR3 nucleotides read TGTGCCAGCAGATCGACAGGGCTCGGCTACACCTTC. This encodes CASRSTGLGYTF. The chain joins TRBV6-5 to TRBJ1-2; TRBD1 aligns across 7 bases. Germline CDR1 and CDR2: MNHEY and SVGAGI. V shed 6 bases and J 8 bases; nucleotides not matched to a gene: 6. The CDR3 is made up of 12 amino acids.

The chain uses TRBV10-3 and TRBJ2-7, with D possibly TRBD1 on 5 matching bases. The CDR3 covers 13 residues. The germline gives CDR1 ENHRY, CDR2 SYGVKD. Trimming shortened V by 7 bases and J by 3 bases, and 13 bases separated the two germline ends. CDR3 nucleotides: TGTGCCATCAAGGGGCCCCAAGGCTACGAGCAGTACTTC. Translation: CAIKGPQGYEQYF.

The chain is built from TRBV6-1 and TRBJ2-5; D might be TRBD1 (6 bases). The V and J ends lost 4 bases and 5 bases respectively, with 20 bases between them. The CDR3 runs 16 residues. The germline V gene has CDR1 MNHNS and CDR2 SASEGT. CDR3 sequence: CASSGGRTLGGETQYF. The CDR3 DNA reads TGTGCCAGCAGTGGGGGGCGGACATTGGGTGGGGAGACCCAGTACTTC.

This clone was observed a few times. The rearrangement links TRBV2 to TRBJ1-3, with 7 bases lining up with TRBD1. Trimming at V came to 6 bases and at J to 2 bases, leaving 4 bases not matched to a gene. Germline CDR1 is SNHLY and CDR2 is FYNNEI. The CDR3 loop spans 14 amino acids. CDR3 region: CASRGTAAGNTIYF. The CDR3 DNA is TGTGCCAGCAGGGGGACAGCGGCTGGAAACACCATATATTTT.